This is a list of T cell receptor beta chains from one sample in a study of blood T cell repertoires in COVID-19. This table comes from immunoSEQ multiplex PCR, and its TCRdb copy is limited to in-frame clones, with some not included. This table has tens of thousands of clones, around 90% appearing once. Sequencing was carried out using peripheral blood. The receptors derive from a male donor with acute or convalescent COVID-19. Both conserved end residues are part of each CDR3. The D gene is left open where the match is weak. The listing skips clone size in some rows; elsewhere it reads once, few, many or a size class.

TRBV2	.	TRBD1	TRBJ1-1	TGTGCCAGCAGGGAGGGGACAGGGTTGAGGACTGAAGCTTTCTTT	CASREGTGLRTEAFF
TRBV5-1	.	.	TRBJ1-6	TGCGCCAGCAGCCTGACTCAGGGAAATAATTCACCCCTCCACTTT	CASSLTQGNNSPLHF
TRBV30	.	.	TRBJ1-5	TGTGCCTGGAGTGTAGGAGAGGGGGCCCAGCATTTT	CAWSVGEGAQHF
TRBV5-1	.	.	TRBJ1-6	TGCGCCAGCAGCTTGTGGGCAGACCCCTATAATTCACCCCTCCACTTT	CASSLWADPYNSPLHF
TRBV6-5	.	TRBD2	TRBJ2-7	TGTGCCAGCAGCCTCGAGCGGGGGGGCTCACACGAGCAGTACTTC	CASSLERGGSHEQYF
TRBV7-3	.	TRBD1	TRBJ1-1	TGTGCCAGCAGCTCGACAGGGGCAGCGCAGGCTGAAGCTTTCTTT	CASSSTGAAQAEAFF
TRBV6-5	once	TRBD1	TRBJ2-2	TGTGCCAGCAGGGGGAGAACAGGGGCCGGGGAGCTGTTTTTT	CASRGRTGAGELFF
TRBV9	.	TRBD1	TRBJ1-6	TGTGCCAGCAGCGTAGAAGGACAGGGAATTTCACCCCTCCACTTT	CASSVEGQGISPLHF
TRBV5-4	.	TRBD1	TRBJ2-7	TGTGCCAGCAGCTTGGGTGGGACAGCCATTGGGGAGCAGTACTTC	CASSLGGTAIGEQYF
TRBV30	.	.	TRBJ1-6	TGTGCCTGGACTGGAGGGGATTCACCCCTCCACTTT	CAWTGGDSPLHF
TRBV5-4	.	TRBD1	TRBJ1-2	TGTGCCAGCAGCAGCGACAGGGGCTCTAACTATGGCTACACCTTC	CASSSDRGSNYGYTF
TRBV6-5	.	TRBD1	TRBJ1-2	TGTGCCACCATGAGGGGGCTAGGCTATGGCTACACCTTC	CATMRGLGYGYTF
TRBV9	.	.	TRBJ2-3	TGTGCCAGCAGCCCCCGGAGCGGTCGCACAGATACGCAGTATTTT	CASSPRSGRTDTQYF
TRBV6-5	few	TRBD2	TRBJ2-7	TGTGCCAGTAGACTAGCGGAAGGCTCCTACGAGCAGTACTTC	CASRLAEGSYEQYF
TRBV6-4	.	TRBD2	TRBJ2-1	TGTGCCAGCAGTGACTCGAGCGGGGGGGCCAATGAGCAGTTCTTC	CASSDSSGGANEQFF
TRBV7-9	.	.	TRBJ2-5	TGTGCCAGCAGCTTAGCCAGGATGGAGACCCAGTACTTC	CASSLARMETQYF
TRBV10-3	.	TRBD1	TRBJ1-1	TGTGCCATCAGGGAACAGGGGGCGTTTGAAGCTTTCTTT	CAIREQGAFEAFF
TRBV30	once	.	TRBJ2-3	TGTGCCTGGAACAGGAGACTTAGCACAGATACGCAGTATTTT	CAWNRRLSTDTQYF
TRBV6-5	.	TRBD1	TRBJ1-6	TGTGCCAGCGGACTCGGACAGGGAGCGATTCCCCTCCACTTT	CASGLGQGAIPLHF
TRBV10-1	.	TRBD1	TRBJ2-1	TGCGCCAGCAGTGTGCGACAGGGATTCTACAATGAGCAGTTCTTC	CASSVRQGFYNEQFF
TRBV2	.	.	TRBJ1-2	TGTGCCAGCAGTGAAGGCCAGTTTGTTAACTATGGCTACACCTTC	CASSEGQFVNYGYTF
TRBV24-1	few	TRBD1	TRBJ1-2	TGTGCCACCAGTGATACTAGGACAGGGTTCCTCCATGGCTACACCTTC	CATSDTRTGFLHGYTF
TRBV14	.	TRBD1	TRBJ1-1	TGTGCCAGCAGTTTACAGGGGCGCTTGGACACTGAAGCTTTCTTT	CASSLQGRLDTEAFF
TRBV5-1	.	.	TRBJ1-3	TGCGCCAGCACCCGGGGGGGCGGAAACACCATATATTTT	CASTRGGGNTIYF
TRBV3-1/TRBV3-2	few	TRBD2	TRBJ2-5	TGTGCCAGCAGCCGACGAACGGGACTAGGCGTAGAGACCCAGTACTTC	CASSRRTGLGVETQYF
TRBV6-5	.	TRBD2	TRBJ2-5	TGTGCCAGCAGTTTTGAGCGGGGGGGCCAAGAGACCCAGTACTTC	CASSFERGGQETQYF
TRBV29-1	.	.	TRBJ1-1	TGCAGCGTTGGAGGGTGGGTTACTGAAGCTTTCTTT	CSVGGWVTEAFF
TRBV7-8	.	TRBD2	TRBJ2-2	TGTGCCAGCATCGAGGCGGGCGGGGGAATCACCGGGGAGCTGTTTTTT	CASIEAGGGITGELFF
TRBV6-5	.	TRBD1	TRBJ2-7	TGTGCCAGCTCCCTGGGCAGGGGGCCCGACGAGCAGTACTTC	CASSLGRGPDEQYF
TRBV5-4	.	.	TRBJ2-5	TGTGCCAGCAGCTTCCCAGGGCGATTCGGGGGACCCCAAGAGACCCAGTACTTC	CASSFPGRFGGPQETQYF
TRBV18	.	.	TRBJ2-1	TGTGCCAGCTGGATGGAGGGGAGCCCCTCCTACAATGAGCAGTTCTTC	CASWMEGSPSYNEQFF
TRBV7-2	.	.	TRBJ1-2	TGTGCCAGCACTTCCCCGGGACTCTTTTTTGGCTACACCTTC	CASTSPGLFFGYTF
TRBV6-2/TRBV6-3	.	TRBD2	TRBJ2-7	TGTGCCAGCAGTTTTTCCGGGACTACCTACGAGCAGTACTTC	CASSFSGTTYEQYF
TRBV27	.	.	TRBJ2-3	TGTGCCAGCAGTCCCAGAGCTCTGTCAGGTGATACGAGGAGGGAGTATTTT	CASSPRALSGDTRREYF
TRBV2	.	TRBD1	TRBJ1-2	TGTGCCAGCAGTGACCCGGGACAGGGGGCCTATGGCTACACCTTC	CASSDPGQGAYGYTF
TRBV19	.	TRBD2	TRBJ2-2	TGTGCCAGTAGGGGGACTAGCGGGGGTCACGGGGAGCTGTTTTTT	CASRGTSGGHGELFF
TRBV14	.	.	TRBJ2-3	TGTGCCAGCAGCCAAGGATCAGTTCCGCAGTATTTT	CASSQGSVPQYF
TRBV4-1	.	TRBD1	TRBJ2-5	TGCGCCAGCAGCCAAGGACAGGGGGAGGGCCAAGAGACCCAGTACTTC	CASSQGQGEGQETQYF
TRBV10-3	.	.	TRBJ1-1	TGTGCCATCAGTGACCTCAGCGCAGAAGCTTTCTTT	CAISDLSAEAFF
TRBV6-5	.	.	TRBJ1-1	TGTGCCAGCAGTTACTCGATCGGCAGGGGTTATGCTGAAGCTTTCTTT	CASSYSIGRGYAEAFF
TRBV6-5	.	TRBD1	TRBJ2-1	TGTGCCAGCAGTTACGACAGGGTCCGTAATGAGCAGTTCTTC	CASSYDRVRNEQFF
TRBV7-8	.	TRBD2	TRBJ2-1	TGTGCCAGCAGCTTAGCCCTAGCGGGGAGTTTGGGGGAGCAGTTCTTC	CASSLALAGSLGEQFF